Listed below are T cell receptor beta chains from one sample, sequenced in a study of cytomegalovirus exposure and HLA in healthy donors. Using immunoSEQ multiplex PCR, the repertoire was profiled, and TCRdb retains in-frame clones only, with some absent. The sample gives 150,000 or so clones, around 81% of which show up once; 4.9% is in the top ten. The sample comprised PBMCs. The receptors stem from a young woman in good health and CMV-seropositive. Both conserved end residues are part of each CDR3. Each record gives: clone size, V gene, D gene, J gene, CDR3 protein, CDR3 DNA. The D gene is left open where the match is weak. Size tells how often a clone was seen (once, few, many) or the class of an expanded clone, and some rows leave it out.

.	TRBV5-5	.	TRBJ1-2	CASSLGSYGYTF	TGTGCCAGCAGCTTGGGGAGCTATGGCTACACCTTC
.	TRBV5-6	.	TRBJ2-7	CASSSGQTYEQYF	TGTGCCAGCAGCTCCGGACAAACCTACGAGCAGTACTTC
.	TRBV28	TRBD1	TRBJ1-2	CASVGDSYGYTF	TGTGCCAGCGTGGGGGACAGCTATGGCTACACTTTC
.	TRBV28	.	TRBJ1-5	CASSGQGPVSNQPQHF	TGTGCCAGCAGTGGTCAGGGTCCGGTTAGCAATCAGCCCCAGCATTTT
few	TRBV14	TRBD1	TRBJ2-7	CASSQMGQGGYEQYF	TGTGCCAGCAGCCAAATGGGACAGGGTGGCTACGAGCAGTACTTC
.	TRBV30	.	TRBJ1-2	CAWSATGGAGGYTF	TGTGCCTGGAGCGCCACGGGGGGCGCCGGTGGCTACACCTTC
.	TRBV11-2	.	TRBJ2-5	CASSARPRGPGTQYF	TGTGCCAGCAGCGCTCGACCCAGGGGCCCGGGGACCCAGTACTTC
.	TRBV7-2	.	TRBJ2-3	CASSLSGSTDTQYF	TGTGCCAGCAGCCTTAGCGGAAGCACAGATACGCAGTATTTT
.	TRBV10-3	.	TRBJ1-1	CAISEKGENTEAFF	TGTGCCATCAGTGAGAAGGGAGAGAACACTGAAGCTTTCTTT
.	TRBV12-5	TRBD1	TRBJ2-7	CASGGTGGRYEQYF	TGTGCTAGTGGGGGGACAGGGGGAAGATACGAGCAGTACTTC
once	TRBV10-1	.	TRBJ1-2	CASAISANYGYTF	TGCGCCAGCGCCATTTCAGCTAACTATGGCTACACCTTC
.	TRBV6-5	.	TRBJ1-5	CASSTGVNQPQHF	TGTGCCAGCAGTACGGGGGTCAATCAGCCCCAGCATTTT
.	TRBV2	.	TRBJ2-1	CASSAVFGEQFF	TGTGCCAGCAGTGCGGTGTTCGGGGAGCAGTTCTTC
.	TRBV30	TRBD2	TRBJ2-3	CAWSTPGTSGGTSTDTQYF	TGTGCCTGGAGCACGCCCGGGACTAGCGGGGGCACGAGCACAGATACGCAGTATTTT
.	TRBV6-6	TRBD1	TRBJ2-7	CASRLRERGPYEQYF	TGTGCCAGCAGACTCAGGGAGAGGGGGCCTTACGAGCAGTACTTC
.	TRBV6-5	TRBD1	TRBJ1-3	CASSYDRGPGNTIYF	TGTGCCAGCAGTTACGACAGGGGCCCTGGAAACACCATATATTTT
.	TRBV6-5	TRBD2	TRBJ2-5	CASSPTSGGHETQYF	TGTGCCAGCAGTCCGACTAGCGGGGGTCACGAGACCCAGTACTTC
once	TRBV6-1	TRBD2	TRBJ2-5	CASIRSGGSETQYF	TGTGCCAGCATACGTAGCGGGGGGTCGGAGACCCAGTACTTC
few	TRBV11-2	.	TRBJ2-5	CASSLLSGQGGETQYF	TGTGCCAGCAGCTTACTTTCTGGGCAGGGGGGCGAGACCCAGTACTTC
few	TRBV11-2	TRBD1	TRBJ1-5	CASSLDRVNQPQHF	TGTGCCAGCAGCCTTGACAGGGTCAATCAGCCCCAGCATTTT
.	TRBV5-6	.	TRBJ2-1	CASSARGPYNEQFF	TGTGCCAGCAGCGCCAGGGGCCCCTACAATGAGCAGTTCTTC
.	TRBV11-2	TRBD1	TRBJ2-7	CASSLVPTGASGSHEQYF	TGTGCCAGCAGCTTAGTTCCGACAGGGGCCTCCGGGTCCCACGAGCAGTACTTC
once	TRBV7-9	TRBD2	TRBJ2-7	CASSPPSAGGAYEQYF	TGTGCCAGCAGTCCCCCCTCGGCGGGGGGAGCCTACGAGCAGTACTTC
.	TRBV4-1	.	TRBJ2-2	CASTTGPNTGELFF	TGCGCCAGCACAACAGGTCCGAACACCGGGGAGCTGTTTTTT
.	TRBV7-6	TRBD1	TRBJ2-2	CASSQRLDGTEDPGELFF	TGTGCCAGCAGTCAAAGGCTCGATGGGACAGAGGACCCCGGGGAGCTGTTTTTT
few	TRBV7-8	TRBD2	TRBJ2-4	CASSPGGGVKNIQYF	TGTGCCAGCAGCCCCGGGGGGGGTGTCAAAAACATTCAGTACTTC
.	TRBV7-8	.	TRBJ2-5	CASRIDWQGPQETQYF	TGTGCCAGCAGGATTGATTGGCAGGGGCCCCAAGAGACCCAGTACTTC
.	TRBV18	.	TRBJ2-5	CASSKRAPDGGPDQETQYF	TGTGCCAGCTCAAAACGGGCCCCCGACGGGGGGCCAGACCAAGAGACCCAGTACTTC
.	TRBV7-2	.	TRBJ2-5	CASRHEGTGETQYF	TGTGCCAGCAGGCATGAGGGCACTGGGGAGACCCAGTACTTC
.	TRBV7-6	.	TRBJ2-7	CASSPGGAEQYF	TGTGCCAGCAGCCCGGGGGGCGCGGAGCAGTACTTC
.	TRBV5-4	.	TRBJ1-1	CASSPTGNTEAFF	TGTGCCAGCAGCCCTACAGGGAACACTGAAGCTTTCTTT
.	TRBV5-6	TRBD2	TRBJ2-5	CATGQRVAGGETQYF	TGTGCCACCGGCCAACGTGTGGCGGGGGGAGAGACCCAGTACTTC
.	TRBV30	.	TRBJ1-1	CAWRSLGRNTEAFF	TGTGCCTGGAGGTCCCTAGGGAGGAACACTGAAGCTTTCTTT
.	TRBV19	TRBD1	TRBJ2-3	CASSLTLTGNVDTQYF	TGTGCCAGTAGCTTGACGCTGACAGGGAATGTAGATACGCAGTATTTT
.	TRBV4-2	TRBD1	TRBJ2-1	CASSQRGLSYNEQFF	TGTGCCAGCAGCCAAAGGGGGCTATCCTACAATGAGCAGTTCTTC
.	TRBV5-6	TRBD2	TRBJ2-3	CASSTRTSWGDTQYF	TGTGCCAGCAGCACCAGGACTAGCTGGGGAGATACGCAGTATTTT
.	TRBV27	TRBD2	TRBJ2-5	CASSPTSGGQETQYF	TGTGCCAGCAGTCCGACTAGCGGGGGCCAAGAGACCCAGTACTTC